This entry features one TCR beta chain sequence. The antigen remains undetermined. V gave up 0 bases and J gave up 1 base; unmatched junction bases: 2. Germline CDR1 MNHEY, CDR2 SVGAGI. This CDR3 spans 15 amino acids. This sample was taken from a study of cytomegalovirus exposure and HLA in healthy donors. Study overall: Assignment to the Caucasian-associated ancestry cluster applied to 75% to 85% of the 300 to 500 genotyped donors. Study-wide results and caveats: With later analysis, a missense DCLRE1C variant became linked to TCR beta V- and J-gene trimming. In a later analysis, at a false discovery rate of 0.05, about 17,000 TCR beta sequences matched HLA alleles.

13 Jbeta primers and 60 Vbeta primers were used for the PCR. Measured with immunoSEQ multiplex PCR; TCRdb has only the in-frame clones, and not every one. In the table there are 200,000 or so clones, 81% of which are singletons. The rearrangement links TRBV6-5 to TRBJ1-1, with TRBD1 matching 7 bases. Sequencing was performed on PBMCs. The TCR comes from a woman under 30 in good health and CMV-seropositive. The DNA for the CDR3 is TGTGCCAGCAGTTACTCGGGACAGACGAACACTGAAGCTTTCTTT. Amino acid sequence: CASSYSGQTNTEAFF.